Below are 22 T cell receptor beta chains sequenced from a single sample in a study of shared clonotypes between healthy human individuals. CD45RO-negative CD8 cells positively selected for CCR7 made up the naive population, which excluded terminally differentiated effector memory CD45RA+ cells. Generated by immunoSEQ multiplex PCR, the TCRdb table keeps only in-frame clones and is missing some. The sample gives 800,000 or so clones, approximately 96% of which show up once; less than 0.3% is in the top ten. The source material was naive CD8+ T cells sorted from blood. The receptor source for this set is a man in his thirties or forties in good health.

This sequence joins TRBV4-3 and TRBJ2-7, with TRBD1 matching over 8 bases. This CDR3 is built from 15 residues. CDR1 is LGHNA and CDR2 is YSLEER in the germline V gene. J gave up 7 bases and V 0 bases, and 8 bases lay outside the gene matches. The DNA of the CDR3 is TGCGCCAGCAGCCAAGAAGGACAGGGAGTTGGTGAGCAGTACTTC. It encodes CASSQEGQGVGEQYF.

V usage is TRBV15 and J usage is TRBJ1-2, with TRBD1 matching 9 bases. This CDR3 is 16 amino acids long. Germline CDR1 LNHNV, CDR2 YYDKDF (reference sequence). Losses at the gene ends were 2 bases for V and 4 bases for J; bases not matched to a gene: 8. In nucleotides, the CDR3 is TGTGCCACCAGCAGACCGGGACAGGGAATCACCTATGGCTACACCTTC. It encodes CATSRPGQGITYGYTF.

The chain couples TRBV27 to TRBJ2-5; tentatively, D is TRBD2 (5 bases). The CDR3 has 14 residues. Looked up from germline, CDR1 is MNHEY and CDR2 is SMNVEV (reference sequence). The ends were cut back, 6 bases at V and 5 bases at J, with 16 bases in the middle. The CDR3 nucleotides read TGTGCCAGCAGCCCCCAGCCAGGCGGGGAGACCCAGTACTTC. Amino acids: CASSPQPGGETQYF.

The V gene is TRBV27, the J gene TRBJ2-3; TRBD2 aligns across 7 bases. In germline, CDR1 is MNHEY, CDR2 SMNVEV (reference sequence). The CDR3 extends over 15 amino acids. V trimming: 4 bases; J trimming: 4 bases; junction bases outside the gene matches: 8. The CDR3 nucleotides read TGTGCCAGCAGTTCTAGCGGTCCTAAGTCAGATACGCAGTATTTT. It translates to CASSSSGPKSDTQYF.

The rearrangement joins TRBV4-1 to TRBJ2-7, with TRBD2 as a possible D gene (5 bases). This CDR3 has 16 amino acids. Trimming cost V 4 bases and J 0 bases, with 16 bases left between them. Germline V gene sequence: CDR1 MGHRA, CDR2 YSYEKL. The CDR3: CASSPGLMGSSYEQYF. CDR3 bases: TGCGCCAGCAGCCCCGGCCTCATGGGGAGCTCCTACGAGCAGTACTTC.

The chain links TRBV21-1 to TRBJ2-7; TRBD2 reflects the table's D call only, with no check against the DNA. TRBV21-1 is designated a pseudogene. The CDR3 contains 15 residues. The chain's CDR3 is CASSKTGTSAYEQYF. The CDR3 DNA reads as TGTGCCAGCAGCAAAACCGGGACTAGCGCCTACGAGCAGTACTTC.

The count of this clone is one. The chain combines TRBV7-6 with TRBJ1-4; D may be TRBD1 (5 bases). This CDR3 has 15 residues. The ends were cut back, 1 base at V and 5 bases at J, with 11 bases in the middle. Per the germline V gene, CDR1 is SGHVS and CDR2 is FNYEAQ. The CDR3 here is CASSLGPGGNEKLFF. The CDR3 nucleotides read TGTGCCAGCAGCTTAGGCCCGGGGGGGAATGAAAAACTGTTTTTT.

The chain is built from TRBV5-1 and TRBJ2-4; D is ambiguous. Germline assignment: CDR1 SGHRS and CDR2 YFSETQ. V lost 0 bases to trimming and J lost 7 bases, with 8 bases between them. This CDR3 region has 13 residues. The CDR3 protein is CASSLGLSNIQYF. CDR3 coding DNA: TGCGCCAGCAGCTTGGGTTTGTCCAACATTCAGTACTTC.

J is TRBJ1-1 and V is TRBV7-9; a possible D gene is TRBD1 (5 bases). This CDR3 is built from 15 residues. Germline V gives CDR1 SEHNR, CDR2 FQNEAQ (reference sequence). The V end lost 1 base, the J end lost 2 bases, and 11 bases lay between the germline ends. The CDR3: CASSLGEGRNTEAFF. Written as DNA, the CDR3 is TGTGCCAGCAGCTTAGGGGAGGGGAGAAACACTGAAGCTTTCTTT.

Only one count was recorded for this clone. The V and J genes are TRBV5-8 and TRBJ1-1; no clear D. The germline V gene has CDR1 SGHTS and CDR2 YDEGEE. The CDR3 spans 14 residues. V was trimmed by 3 bases and J by 4 bases, leaving 13 bases between them. The CDR3 sequence: CASSYAPTATEAFF. The CDR3 DNA follows: TGTGCCAGCAGCTACGCCCCGACGGCCACTGAAGCTTTCTTT. Full variable domain (outside the CDR3, taken from reference TRBV5-8 and TRBJ1-1): EAGVTQSPTHLIKTRGQQATLRCSPISGHTSVYWYQQALGLGLQFLLWYDEGEERNRGNFPPRFSGRQFPNYSSELNVNALELEDSALYLCASSYAPTATEAFFGQGTRLTVV.

This sequence joins TRBV4-3 and TRBJ2-1; TRBD2 agrees at 7 bases. After removal of 0 bases from V and 0 bases from J, the junction contained 11 bases not matched to a gene. Germline V gene lookup returns CDR1 LGHNA and CDR2 YSLEER. The CDR3 runs 19 residues. The CDR3 DNA reads as TGCGCCAGCAGCCAAGATCTATTGCAGCGGGGACCCTCCTACAATGAGCAGTTCTTC. Translation gives CASSQDLLQRGPSYNEQFF.

To note about this clone: The sample contains more than one DNA sequence encoding this CDR3. V is TRBV20-1 and J is TRBJ2-2; D uncertain. Germline CDR1 and CDR2: DFQATT and SNEGSKA (reference sequence). Trimming shortened V by 3 bases and J by 8 bases, and 7 bases separated the two germline ends. This CDR3 is 11 amino acids long. The CDR3 protein is CSARASGELFF. The CDR3 nucleotides are TGCAGTGCTAGGGCTTCTGGGGAGCTGTTTTTT.

The chain joins TRBV6-5 to TRBJ2-1; D uncertain. Between the trimmed V and J ends, which lost 11 bases and 1 base, there was a span of 12 bases. This CDR3 contains 13 residues. Germline CDR1 reads MNHEY; CDR2 reads SVGAGI. CDR3 loop: CAASRGSYNEQFF. The CDR3 DNA sequence: TGTGCCGCCTCCCGTGGTTCCTACAATGAGCAGTTCTTC.

The chain carries TRBV28 and TRBJ1-1; TRBD1 matches 7 bases. The J segment lost 6 bases and the V segment lost 5 bases, leaving 3 bases of the junction unmatched. This CDR3 comprises 12 residues. Per germline, CDR1 MDHEN and CDR2 SYDVKM. The CDR3 here is CASSGGQSEAFF. The CDR3 DNA is TGTGCCAGCAGTGGGGGACAGTCTGAAGCTTTCTTT. The variable domain in full, with the rest retrieved from reference TRBV28 and TRBJ1-1, is DVKVTQSSRYLVKRTGEKVFLECVQDMDHENMFWYRQDPGLGLRLIYFSYDVKMKEKGDIPEGYSVSREKKERFSLILESASTNQTSMYLCASSGGQSEAFFGQGTRLTVV.

This chain joins TRBV4-1 and TRBJ1-1; possibly TRBD1 for D (6 bases). Per germline, CDR1 MGHRA and CDR2 YSYEKL. This CDR3 spans 13 amino acids. The V end lost 6 bases, the J end lost 7 bases, and 15 bases lay between the germline ends. CDR3: CASSKGQPVEAFF. The CDR3 nucleotides read TGCGCCAGCAGTAAAGGACAGCCAGTTGAAGCTTTCTTT.

Concerning this clone itself: The identical CDR3 is also encoded by other nucleotide sequences in the sample. The rearrangement joins TRBV2 to TRBJ2-7; maybe TRBD1 (6 bases). V gave up 3 bases and J gave up 4 bases, with 7 bases separating them. The germline V gene encodes CDR1 SNHLY and CDR2 FYNNEI. The CDR3 loop spans 12 amino acids. CDR3 nucleotides: TGTGCCAGCAGTGAGGGGGCGTACGAGCAGTACTTC. It yields the protein CASSEGAYEQYF.

This sequence joins TRBV7-9 and TRBJ2-1; D gene ambiguous. This CDR3 region has 13 residues. Trimming removed 5 bases from V and 8 bases from J, with 13 bases in between. The germline CDR1 and CDR2 sequences are SEHNR and FQNEAQ (reference sequence). The CDR3 sequence is CASSRKSAHEQFF. Written as DNA, the CDR3 is TGTGCCAGCAGCCGAAAATCAGCCCATGAGCAGTTCTTC.

The J gene is TRBJ2-1, the V gene TRBV7-9; D may be TRBD2 (5 bases). The CDR3 sequence is 17 residues long. Deletions cut 1 base from V and 0 bases from J, with 13 bases between. Germline CDR1 SEHNR, CDR2 FQNEAQ (reference sequence). The CDR3 protein is CASSLDLSGRSYNEQFF. The CDR3 DNA follows: TGTGCCAGCAGCTTAGACTTAAGCGGACGCTCCTACAATGAGCAGTTCTTC.

The rearrangement links TRBV4-1 to TRBJ1-1; D gene unclear. CDR1 is MGHRA and CDR2 is YSYEKL in the germline V gene. The CDR3 sequence is 11 residues long. V shed 1 base and J shed 13 bases, with 10 bases lying between them. The CDR3 here is CASSQGSGGFF. In nucleotides, the CDR3 is TGCGCCAGCAGCCAAGGTTCCGGCGGTTTCTTT.

The CDR3 nucleotides read TGCGCCAGCAGCCAAGAGGGACTTATGGATGAAAAACTGTTTTTT. Encoded protein: CASSQEGLMDEKLFF. The V call is TRBV4-1, the J call TRBJ1-4; tentatively, D is TRBD1 (5 bases). The germline CDR1 and CDR2 sequences are MGHRA and YSYEKL. V gave up 0 bases and J gave up 6 bases, with 11 bases separating them. This CDR3 has 15 amino acids.

This sequence joins TRBV15 and TRBJ1-2; D is unresolved. The V end was cut by 5 bases, the J end by 6 bases, with 19 bases between. In germline, CDR1 is LNHNV, CDR2 YYDKDF (reference sequence). The CDR3 consists of 15 residues. The CDR3 DNA sequence: TGTGCCACCAGCGGACCCCTTCTGGCAAGCGATGGCTACACCTTC. This encodes CATSGPLLASDGYTF.

J is TRBJ2-1 and V is TRBV9, with D unresolved. The ends were cut back, 2 bases at V and 0 bases at J, with 6 bases in the middle. Looked up from germline, CDR1 is SGDLS and CDR2 is YYNGEE. The CDR3 sequence is 14 residues long. CDR3 sequence (DNA): TGTGCCAGCAGCGTGGGCCTCTCCTACAATGAGCAGTTCTTC. Encoded protein: CASSVGLSYNEQFF.